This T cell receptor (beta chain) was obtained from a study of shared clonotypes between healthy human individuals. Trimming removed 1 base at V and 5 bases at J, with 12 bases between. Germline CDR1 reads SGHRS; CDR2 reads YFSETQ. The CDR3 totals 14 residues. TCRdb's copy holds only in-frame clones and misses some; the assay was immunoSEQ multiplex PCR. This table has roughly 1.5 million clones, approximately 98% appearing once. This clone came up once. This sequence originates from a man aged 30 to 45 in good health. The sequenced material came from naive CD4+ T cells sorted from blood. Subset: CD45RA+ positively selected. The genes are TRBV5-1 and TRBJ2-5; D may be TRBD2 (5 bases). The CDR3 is CASSLLGSSETQYF. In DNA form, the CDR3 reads TGCGCCAGCAGCTTGCTGGGGAGTTCGGAGACCCAGTACTTC.